By its share, the clone carrying this T cell receptor (beta chain) is medium-sized. Each library started from roughly 16 ng of total RNA using the QIAseq Immune Repertoire TCR panel. TCRdb recomputed calls from the reads with MiXCR, one row per CDR3 protein. The sample includes roughly 2,300 distinct CDR3 sequences, approximately 6.8% of them seen just once. Four subsets defined by PD-1 and/or TIGIT were sorted from live CD3+CD8+TCRalphabeta+ cells. The sample originates from a study of circulating CD8 cells and anti-PD-1 response in melanoma. This CDR3 region has 13 residues. Trimming took 1 base from V and 6 from J, leaving 8 bases between them. Germline V lookup: CDR1 MGHRA, CDR2 YSYEKL.

The receptor's source is a human donor with melanoma. The starting material was CD8+ T cells from PBMCs, obtained at baseline or after one month of anti-PD-1 therapy (not recorded which). The chain uses TRBV4-1 and TRBJ2-3, with D hard to call. The CDR3 DNA is TGCGCCAGCAGCCAAGTGAGACTCGATACGCAGTATTTT. This codes for CASSQVRLDTQYF.